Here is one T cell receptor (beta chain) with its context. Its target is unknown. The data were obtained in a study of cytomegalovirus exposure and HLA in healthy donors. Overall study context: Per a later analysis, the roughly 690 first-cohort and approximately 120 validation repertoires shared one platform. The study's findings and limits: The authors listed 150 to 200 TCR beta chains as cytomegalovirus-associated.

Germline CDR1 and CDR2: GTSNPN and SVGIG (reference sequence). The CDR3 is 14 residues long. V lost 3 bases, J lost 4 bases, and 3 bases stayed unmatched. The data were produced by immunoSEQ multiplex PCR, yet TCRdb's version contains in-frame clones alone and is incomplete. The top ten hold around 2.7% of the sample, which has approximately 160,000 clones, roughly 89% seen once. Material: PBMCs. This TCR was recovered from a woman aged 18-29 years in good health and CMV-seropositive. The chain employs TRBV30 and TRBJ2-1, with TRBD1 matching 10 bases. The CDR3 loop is CAWRPGQGYNEQFF. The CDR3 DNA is TGTGCCTGGAGACCGGGACAGGGGTACAATGAGCAGTTCTTC. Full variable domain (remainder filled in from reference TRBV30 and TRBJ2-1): SQTIHQWPATLVQPVGSPLSLECTVEGTSNPNLYWYRQAAGRGLQLLFYSVGIGQISSEVPQNLSASRPQDRQFILSSKKLLLSDSGFYLCAWRPGQGYNEQFFGPGTRLTVL.